This T cell receptor (beta chain) was retrieved from a study of T-cell memory formation after mild COVID-19. Looking at the study overall: The two donors had largely donor-specific TCR clusters. Study-wide results and caveats: CM and EM subsets held most contracting CD4+ clones; EMRA held CD8+ ones.

From 5'RACE with constant-segment primers came TCR alpha and TCR beta cDNA libraries that carried sample barcodes and UMIs. TCRdb fed the 5' RACE reads into MiXCR, producing one record per CDR3 protein. In the table there are 400,000 to 500,000 distinct CDR3 sequences, around 18% of which are singletons. On this clonotype: What it recognizes is unknown.

This TCR was recovered from an adult woman who had mild COVID-19 (a few samples of this study predate the infection). Cell type and time point are not known. Sequenced input: PBMCs or a T cell subset sorted from them (not recorded which).

This CDR3 reads CASSFRLAGGFSTDTQYF. The CDR3, as DNA: TGTGCCAGCAGCTTTCGACTAGCGGGAGGCTTTAGCACAGATACGCAGTATTTT. V usage is TRBV7-9 and J usage is TRBJ2-3, with TRBD2 matching 13 bases. Per germline, CDR1 SEHNR and CDR2 FQNEAQ (reference sequence). J lost 0 bases, V lost 3 bases, and 6 bases had no gene match. The CDR3 loop spans 18 amino acids.